The 16 T cell receptor beta chains given below trace back to one sample, sequenced in a study of blood T cell repertoires in COVID-19. Clones were sequenced by immunoSEQ multiplex PCR, and TCRdb holds only the in-frame ones, with some missing. The sample yields about 250,000 clones, around three quarters seen once. The sequenced sample consisted of peripheral blood. The receptors were gathered from a woman aged 80 or over with acute or convalescent COVID-19.

This sequence joins TRBV6-5 and TRBJ1-5, with D perhaps TRBD1 (6 bases). This CDR3 comprises 14 residues. V was trimmed by 6 bases and J by 0 bases, leaving 9 bases between them. Germline CDR1 reads MNHEY; CDR2 reads SVGAGI. The CDR3 region is CASRFRGSNQPQHF. CDR3 sequence (DNA): TGTGCCAGCAGATTCAGGGGTAGCAATCAGCCCCAGCATTTT.

This clone came up a few times. The genes are TRBV3-1 (or the pseudogene TRBV3-2) and TRBJ1-5; D gene uncertain. CDR1 is LGHDT and CDR2 is YNNKEL in the germline V gene (reference sequence). V lost 1 base, J lost 2 bases, and 6 bases lay in between. This CDR3 is built from 14 residues. CDR3: CASSQGWRNQPQHF. Here the CDR3 DNA reads TGTGCCAGCAGCCAAGGGTGGCGCAATCAGCCCCAGCATTTT.

This chain links TRBV25-1 with TRBJ1-2; 10 bases line up with TRBD1. CDR1 and CDR2 from the germline V gene are MGHDK and SYGVNS. CDR3 length: 14 amino acids. J lost 4 bases, V lost 4 bases, and 3 bases had no gene match. The CDR3 DNA reads TGTGCCAGCAGTGGACAGGGGGCGGGCTATGGCTACACCTTC. Translated: CASSGQGAGYGYTF.

V gene TRBV20-1 combines with J gene TRBJ1-2; TRBD1 aligns across 7 bases. V was pared by 6 bases and J by 8 bases, with 6 bases of the junction left unmatched. CDR1 and CDR2 from the germline V gene are DFQATT and SNEGSKA (reference sequence). The CDR3 spans 11 residues. In DNA, the CDR3 is TGCAGTGCAGTGCAGGGGGTCGGCTACACCTTC. Amino acids: CSAVQGVGYTF.

The chain carries TRBV18 and TRBJ1-5, with a tentative D call TRBD1 (6 bases). Germline CDR1 is KGHSH and CDR2 is LQKENI. V shed 3 bases and J shed 3 bases, with 9 bases lying between them. The CDR3 is made up of 14 amino acids. For the CDR3, the DNA is TGTGCCAGCTCACCTGGACAGTCCAATCAGCCCCAGCATTTT. This encodes CASSPGQSNQPQHF.

This rearrangement joins TRBV5-1 to TRBJ2-1; D gene uncertain. This CDR3 spans 15 amino acids. V was trimmed by 1 base and J by 0 bases, leaving 8 bases between them. Germline V gene lookup returns CDR1 SGHRS and CDR2 YFSETQ. CDR3 bases: TGCGCCAGCAGCTTGCAGGCAGACTCCTACAATGAGCAGTTCTTC. Its protein is CASSLQADSYNEQFF.

The chain carries TRBV6-5 and TRBJ2-5; D is undetermined. Germline V gene lookup returns CDR1 MNHEY and CDR2 SVGAGI. This CDR3 region has 13 residues. The ends were cut back, 0 bases at V and 5 bases at J, with 7 bases in the middle. The CDR3 DNA follows: TGTGCCAGCAGTTACTCTGGCTCGGAGACCCAGTACTTC. This sequence encodes CASSYSGSETQYF.

V gene TRBV6-5 combines with J gene TRBJ2-7, with 11 bases lining up with TRBD1. The CDR3 totals 14 residues. Germline lookup yields CDR1 MNHEY and CDR2 SVGAGI. With 5 bases clipped from V and 2 bases from J, the junction kept 2 bases outside the gene matches. CDR3 DNA: TGTGCCAGCAGTCCGGGACAGGGGGCCTACGAGCAGTACTTC. This sequence encodes CASSPGQGAYEQYF.

The rearrangement joins TRBV5-4 to TRBJ2-1; 7 positions match TRBD2. In germline, CDR1 is SGHNT, CDR2 YYREEE (reference sequence). Germline trimming cut 0 bases from V and 15 bases from J; bases unmatched to any gene: 6. This CDR3 is built from 12 residues. The CDR3 is CASSLGGGKRFF. In DNA form, the CDR3 reads TGTGCCAGCAGCTTGGGCGGGGGTAAGCGGTTCTTC.

The V gene is TRBV23-1, the J gene TRBJ1-3; D gene unclear. TRBV23-1 is an ORF, and what it does is uncertain. The CDR3 is 13 amino acids. V was shortened by 4 bases and J by 0 bases, with 4 bases between the two germline ends. The CDR3 DNA reads TGCGCCAGCAGTCCCAGCTCTGGAAACACCATATATTTT. Its protein product is CASSPSSGNTIYF.

The chain recombines TRBV19 with TRBJ2-7; D unresolved. CDR3 length: 15 residues. Germline CDR1 reads LNHDA; CDR2 reads SQIVND (reference sequence). Trimming cost V 6 bases and J 3 bases, with 18 bases left between them. The DNA of the CDR3 is TGTGCCAGTAGCTCGAACCCCAGATCTTACTACGAGCAGTACTTC. It specifies CASSSNPRSYYEQYF.

The V gene is TRBV5-4, the J gene TRBJ1-4; D gene ambiguous. Trimming pared 4 bases from V and 8 bases from J, leaving 15 bases between. This CDR3 contains 14 residues. Germline V gives CDR1 SGHNT, CDR2 YYREEE (reference sequence). The chain's CDR3 is CASSRNREGEKLFF. CDR3 DNA sequence: TGTGCCAGCAGCCGAAACCGGGAGGGAGAAAAACTGTTTTTT.

The chain combines TRBV7-3 with TRBJ1-1; the D gene is possibly TRBD1 (6 bases). The germline V and J ends were trimmed by 5 bases and 3 bases, with 28 bases remaining between them. Germline CDR1 and CDR2: SGHTA and FQGTGA. The CDR3 length is 19 residues. The CDR3 nucleotides read TGTGCCAGCAGCCCGACACACGTTAAAAACAGGGACCCCGACACTGAAGCTTTCTTT. It yields the protein CASSPTHVKNRDPDTEAFF. Full variable domain (rest looked up from reference TRBV7-3 and TRBJ1-1): GAGVSQTPSNKVTEKGKYVELRCDPISGHTALYWYRQSLGQGPEFLIYFQGTGAADDSGLPNDRFFAVRPEGSVSTLKIQRTERGDSAVYLCASSPTHVKNRDPDTEAFFGQGTRLTVV.

V gene TRBV6-5 combines with J gene TRBJ1-5, with 7 bases lining up with TRBD1. With V trimmed by 5 bases and J by 3 bases, 4 bases remained unmatched. CDR3 length equals 14 residues. Germline V CDR1 and CDR2: MNHEY, SVGAGI. The CDR3 region is CASSKGQNNQPQHF. The DNA of the CDR3 is TGTGCCAGCAGTAAGGGACAGAACAATCAGCCCCAGCATTTT.

This clone was found once. V is TRBV5-1 and J is TRBJ1-1, with 7 bases aligning to TRBD1. The CDR3 is 14 residues long. Germline V gene data show CDR1 as SGHRS and CDR2 as YFSETQ. With 5 bases clipped from V and 2 bases from J, the junction kept 6 bases outside the gene matches. The CDR3 sequence is CASRSGTVNTEAFF. DNA of the CDR3: TGCGCCAGCAGATCCGGGACAGTCAACACTGAAGCTTTCTTT.

The rearrangement links TRBV4-2 to TRBJ2-3; the match to TRBD2 covers 9 bases. J gave up 4 bases and V 2 bases, and 13 bases lay outside the gene matches. CDR1 and CDR2 from the germline V gene are LGHNA and YNFKEQ. The CDR3 contains 18 residues. The CDR3 spells CASSQSTRTSDFPDTQYF. The CDR3 region has the DNA TGTGCCAGCAGCCAAAGTACCCGGACTAGCGATTTCCCAGATACGCAGTATTTT.